This T cell receptor beta chain was captured by sequencing in a study of cytotoxic CD8 clonotypes in ibrutinib-treated CLL. Study results and limitations: Clonality, elevated at ibrutinib response, dropped back toward baseline at progression.

The protocol was immunoSEQ multiplex PCR, while the TCRdb copy is restricted to in-frame clones and leaves out a portion. The table shows 140,000 or so clones, with 79% occurring only once. This clone came up a few times. Antigen specificity is unknown. Deletions cut 7 bases from V and 0 bases from J, with 4 bases between. This CDR3 has 13 residues. The germline V gene encodes CDR1 SEHNR and CDR2 FQNEAQ (reference sequence). The origin of this receptor is a human donor with chronic lymphocytic leukemia. Material: PBMCs, obtained after 12 months of ibrutinib treatment. V usage is TRBV7-9 and J usage is TRBJ2-6; D is uncertain. The CDR3 nucleotides read TGTGCCAGCAAGGACTCTGGGGCCAACGTCCTGACTTTC. It is translated as CASKDSGANVLTF.